A selection of T cell receptor beta chains follows, all from one sample in a study of CD8+CD57+ T cells in acquired aplastic anemia. TCRdb reprocessed the reads with MiXCR, giving one entry per CDR3 protein. The table lists 250,000 to 350,000 distinct CDR3 sequences, approximately 56% of them singletons, with around 7.6% in the top ten. The sequenced material came from sorted CD4+, CD8+, or CD8+CD57+ T cells (not recorded which) from PBMCs. These receptors were obtained from a human donor with severe aplastic anemia or a healthy control (not recorded which). The CDR3 runs from the conserved cysteine through the conserved F or W. The D gene is left open where the match is weak.

CDR3 | J | V | D
CATGLAGQGETQYF | TRBJ2-5 | TRBV10-3 | TRBD2
CASSVAGYNEQFFGPGTRHF | TRBJ1-5 | TRBV9 | .
CASSSGTGFHEQYF | TRBJ2-7 | TRBV5-1 | TRBD1
CASSPSVFQPEKLFF | TRBJ1-4 | TRBV18 | .
CASSWSGDQPQHF | TRBJ1-5 | TRBV7-2 | .
CASSLPGQTDTQYF | TRBJ2-3 | TRBV7-2 | .
CASSSRPGHDAYEQYF | TRBJ2-7 | TRBV11-1 | .
CSARGGLLRYNEQFF | TRBJ2-1 | TRBV20-1 | .
CSAHGTVNSPLHF | TRBJ1-6 | TRBV20-1 | TRBD1
CATSSSGTGTNTEAFF | TRBJ1-1 | TRBV15 | TRBD1
CASSEAQTSSRETQYF | TRBJ2-5 | TRBV2 | .
CSARPRTGAPREQYF | TRBJ2-7 | TRBV20-1 | TRBD1
CASQGAETQYF | TRBJ2-5 | TRBV7-2 | .
CASSFYRDTDYEQYF | TRBJ2-7 | TRBV6-5 | .
CATSARRLGETQYF | TRBJ2-5 | TRBV24-1 | .
CASGPGHCSNQPQHF | TRBJ1-5 | TRBV11-2 | .
CASSLGGEKLFF | TRBJ1-4 | TRBV5-6 | .
CASSLRGQTGAFF | TRBJ1-1 | TRBV5-1 | .
CASRRDYRAIESPLHF | TRBJ1-6 | TRBV11-2 | .
CASRSGSRDEKLFF | TRBJ1-4 | TRBV5-8 | .
CSAPPLADLRAQYF | TRBJ2-5 | TRBV20-1 | TRBD2
CASSLTGQTYEQYF | TRBJ2-7 | TRBV5-1 | .
CASSYSGELFF | TRBJ2-2 | TRBV5-1 | .
CASSESGKSPLHF | TRBJ1-6 | TRBV2 | .
CASSPGVRESYEQYF | TRBJ2-7 | TRBV5-1 | .
CASSERPRSNYGYTF | TRBJ1-2 | TRBV2 | .
CATSSDRGSSIQYF | TRBJ2-4 | TRBV15 | TRBD1
CATGRTENYNEQFF | TRBJ2-1 | TRBV24-1 | .
CASSEGRVGEQYF | TRBJ2-7 | TRBV6-1 | .
CASRDRVTSNQPQHF | TRBJ1-5 | TRBV6-5 | TRBD1
CASTEGMGSYNEQFF | TRBJ2-1 | TRBV7-2 | .
CASSPGGIAQTYNEQFF | TRBJ2-1 | TRBV7-9 | TRBD2
CASSLAPGSRLYGYTF | TRBJ1-2 | TRBV7-2 | .
CASRRRIAGVQETQYF | TRBJ2-5 | TRBV6-2/TRBV6-3 | TRBD2
CASSQERFLNSPLHF | TRBJ1-6 | TRBV2 | .
CASSLDLDGGTQYF | TRBJ2-5 | TRBV7-9 | .
CASSSRQGLDEQYF | TRBJ2-7 | TRBV7-9 | TRBD1
CASSLVGSGGNGELFF | TRBJ2-2 | TRBV7-2 | TRBD1
CASSAGSETQYF | TRBJ2-5 | TRBV2 | .
CASSPPSRAPETQYF | TRBJ2-5 | TRBV18 | .
CASSLSSGGANEQFF | TRBJ2-1 | TRBV5-1 | TRBD2
CASGGGETQYF | TRBJ2-5 | TRBV7-8 | .
CSAGSADRQGGGGPSDTQYF | TRBJ2-3 | TRBV20-1 | .
CASTKGADPTGELFF | TRBJ2-2 | TRBV5-1 | TRBD1